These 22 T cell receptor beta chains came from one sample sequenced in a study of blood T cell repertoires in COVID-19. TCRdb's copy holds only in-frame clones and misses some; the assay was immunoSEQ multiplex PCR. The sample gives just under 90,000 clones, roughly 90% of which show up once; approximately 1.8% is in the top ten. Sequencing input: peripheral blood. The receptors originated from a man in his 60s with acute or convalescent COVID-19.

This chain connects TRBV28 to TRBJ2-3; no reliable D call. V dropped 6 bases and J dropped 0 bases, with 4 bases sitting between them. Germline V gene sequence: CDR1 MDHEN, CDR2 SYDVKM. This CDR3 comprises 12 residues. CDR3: CASRQSTDTQYF. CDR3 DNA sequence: TGTGCCAGCAGACAGAGCACAGATACGCAGTATTTT.

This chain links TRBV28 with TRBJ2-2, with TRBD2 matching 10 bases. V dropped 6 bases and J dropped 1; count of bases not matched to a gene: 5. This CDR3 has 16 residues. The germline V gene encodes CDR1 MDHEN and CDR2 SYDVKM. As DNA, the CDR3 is TGTGCCAGCAGCTCCGCTAGCGGGAGGAACACCGGGGAGCTGTTTTTT. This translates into CASSSASGRNTGELFF. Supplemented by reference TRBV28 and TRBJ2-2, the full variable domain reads DVKVTQSSRYLVKRTGEKVFLECVQDMDHENMFWYRQDPGLGLRLIYFSYDVKMKEKGDIPEGYSVSREKKERFSLILESASTNQTSMYLCASSSASGRNTGELFFGEGSRLTVL.

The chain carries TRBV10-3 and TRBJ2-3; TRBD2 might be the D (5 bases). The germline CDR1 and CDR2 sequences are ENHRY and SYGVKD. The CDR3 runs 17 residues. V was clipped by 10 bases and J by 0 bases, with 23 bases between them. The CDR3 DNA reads TGTGCCACCAGCCCCAGCGGAACCACCTCTAGCACAGATACGCAGTATTTT. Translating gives CATSPSGTTSSTDTQYF.

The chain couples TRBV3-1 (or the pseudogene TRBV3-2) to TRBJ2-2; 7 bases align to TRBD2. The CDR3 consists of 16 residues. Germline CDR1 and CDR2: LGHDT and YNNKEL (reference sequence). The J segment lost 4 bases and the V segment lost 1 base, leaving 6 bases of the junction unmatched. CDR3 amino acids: CASSQGSSGLTGELFF. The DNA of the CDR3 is TGTGCCAGCAGCCAAGGTTCTAGCGGTCTCACCGGGGAGCTGTTTTTT.

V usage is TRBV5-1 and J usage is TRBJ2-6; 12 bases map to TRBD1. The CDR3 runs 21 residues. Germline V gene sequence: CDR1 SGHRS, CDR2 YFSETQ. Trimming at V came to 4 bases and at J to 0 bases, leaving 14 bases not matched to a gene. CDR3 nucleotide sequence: TGCGCCAGCAGCCCGACTGGGGACAGGGGGCCGAGGAGCTCTGGGGCCAACGTCCTGACTTTC. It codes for CASSPTGDRGPRSSGANVLTF.

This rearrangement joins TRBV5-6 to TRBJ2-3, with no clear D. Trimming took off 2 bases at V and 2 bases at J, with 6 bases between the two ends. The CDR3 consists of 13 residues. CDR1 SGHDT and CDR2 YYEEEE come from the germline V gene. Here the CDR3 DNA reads TGTGCCAGCAGCTTCGAACTCACAGATACGCAGTATTTT. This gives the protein CASSFELTDTQYF.

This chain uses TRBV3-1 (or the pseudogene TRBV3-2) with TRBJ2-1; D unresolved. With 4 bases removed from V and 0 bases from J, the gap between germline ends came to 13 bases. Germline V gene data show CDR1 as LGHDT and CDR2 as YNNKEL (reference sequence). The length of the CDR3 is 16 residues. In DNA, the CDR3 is TGTGCCAGCAGCCCGAACAAGCGTAGCTCCTACAATGAGCAGTTCTTC. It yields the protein CASSPNKRSSYNEQFF.

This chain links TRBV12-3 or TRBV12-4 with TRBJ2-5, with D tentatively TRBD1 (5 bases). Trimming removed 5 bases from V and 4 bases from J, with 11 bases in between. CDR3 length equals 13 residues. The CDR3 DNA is TGTGCCAGCAGTAGGGGCTTGGCAGAGACCCAGTACTTC. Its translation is CASSRGLAETQYF.

The CDR3 region is CASSVNRGVGNEQFF. The CDR3 bases are TGTGCCAGCAGCGTGAACAGGGGAGTGGGCAATGAGCAGTTCTTC. The V call is TRBV9, the J call TRBJ2-1, with 7 bases fitting TRBD1. Germline V gene lookup returns CDR1 SGDLS and CDR2 YYNGEE. This CDR3 has 15 amino acids. J gave up 6 bases and V 2 bases, and 8 bases lay outside the gene matches.

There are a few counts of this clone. The CDR3 nucleotides read TGTGCCAGCAGTGGACCGGGACAGGGTTACTACGAGCAGTACTTC. It encodes CASSGPGQGYYEQYF. The chain employs TRBV6-2 or TRBV6-3 and TRBJ2-7; 9 positions match TRBD1. Germline V gives CDR1 MNHEY, CDR2 SVGEGT. With 5 bases clipped from V and 3 bases from J, the junction kept 8 bases outside the gene matches. The CDR3 sequence is 15 residues long.

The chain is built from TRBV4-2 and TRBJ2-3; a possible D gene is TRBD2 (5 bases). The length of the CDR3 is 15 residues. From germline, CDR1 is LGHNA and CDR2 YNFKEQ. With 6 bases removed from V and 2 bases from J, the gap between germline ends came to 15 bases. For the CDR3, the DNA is TGTGCCAGCAGTAGAGTGGTCGGGAACACAGATACGCAGTATTTT. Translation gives CASSRVVGNTDTQYF.

This CDR3 is CATSDFMNTEAFF. The DNA for the CDR3 is TGTGCCACCAGTGATTTCATGAACACTGAAGCTTTCTTT. J is TRBJ1-1 and V is TRBV24-1, with D unresolved. The CDR3 covers 13 residues. The ends were cut back, 1 base at V and 0 bases at J, with 2 bases in the middle. Germline CDR1 is KGHDR and CDR2 is SFDVKD.

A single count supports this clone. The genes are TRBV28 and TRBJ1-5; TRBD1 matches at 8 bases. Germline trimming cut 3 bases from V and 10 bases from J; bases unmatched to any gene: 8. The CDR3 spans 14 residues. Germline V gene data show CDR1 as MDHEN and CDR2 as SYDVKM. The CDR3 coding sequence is TGTGCCAGCAGTTTGGCGGGGACAGGTGGCCCCCAGCATTTT. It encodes CASSLAGTGGPQHF. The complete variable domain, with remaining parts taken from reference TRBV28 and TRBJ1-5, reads DVKVTQSSRYLVKRTGEKVFLECVQDMDHENMFWYRQDPGLGLRLIYFSYDVKMKEKGDIPEGYSVSREKKERFSLILESASTNQTSMYLCASSLAGTGGPQHFGDGTRLSIL.

The CDR3 sequence: CASKGRADNTGELFF. The CDR3, as DNA: TGTGCCAGCAAGGGTCGAGCGGATAACACCGGGGAGCTGTTTTTT. The V and J genes are TRBV6-6 and TRBJ2-2; a possible D gene is TRBD2 (5 bases). Germline V lookup: CDR1 MNHNY, CDR2 SVGAGI (reference sequence). Trimming cost V 7 bases and J 2 bases, with 14 bases left between them. CDR3 length: 15 residues.

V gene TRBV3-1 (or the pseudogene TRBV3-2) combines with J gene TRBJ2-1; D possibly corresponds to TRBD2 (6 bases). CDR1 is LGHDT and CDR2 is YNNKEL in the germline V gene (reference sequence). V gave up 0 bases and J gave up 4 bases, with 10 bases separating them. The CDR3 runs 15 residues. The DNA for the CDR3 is TGTGCCAGCAGCCAAGATGCGGGACTTTACAATGAGCAGTTCTTC. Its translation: CASSQDAGLYNEQFF.

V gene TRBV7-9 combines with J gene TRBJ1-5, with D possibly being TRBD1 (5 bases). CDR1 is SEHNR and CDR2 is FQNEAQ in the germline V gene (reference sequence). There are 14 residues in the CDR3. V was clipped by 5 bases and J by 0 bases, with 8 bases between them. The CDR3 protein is CASSPDSSNQPQHF. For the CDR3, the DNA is TGTGCCAGCAGCCCCGACAGTAGCAATCAGCCCCAGCATTTT.

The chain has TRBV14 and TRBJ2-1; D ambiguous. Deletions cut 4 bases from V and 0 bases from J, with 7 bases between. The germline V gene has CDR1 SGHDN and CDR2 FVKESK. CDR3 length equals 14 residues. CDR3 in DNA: TGTGCCAGCAGCCCTGGTAGCTCCTACAATGAGCAGTTCTTC. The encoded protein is CASSPGSSYNEQFF. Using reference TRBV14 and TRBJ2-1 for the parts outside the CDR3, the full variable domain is EAGVTQFPSHSVIEKGQTVTLRCDPISGHDNLYWYRRVMGKEIKFLLHFVKESKQDESGMPNNRFLAERTGGTYSTLKVQPAELEDSGVYFCASSPGSSYNEQFFGPGTRLTVL.

CDR3 DNA sequence: TGCAGCGTTGCTATTTCTATTGCAAAAGAGACCCAGTACTTC. This sequence encodes CSVAISIAKETQYF. This chain connects TRBV29-1 to TRBJ2-5; D remains unclear. Germline V lookup: CDR1 SQVTM, CDR2 ANQGSEA. The CDR3 is 14 amino acids. Trimming removed 4 bases from V and 3 bases from J, with 15 bases in between.

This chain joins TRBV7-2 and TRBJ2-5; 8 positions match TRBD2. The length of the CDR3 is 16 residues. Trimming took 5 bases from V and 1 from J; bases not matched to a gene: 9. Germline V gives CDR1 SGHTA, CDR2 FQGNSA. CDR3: CASSRAASGFQETQYF. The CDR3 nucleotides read TGTGCCAGCAGCCGGGCCGCTAGCGGGTTCCAAGAGACCCAGTACTTC.

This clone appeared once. Here the CDR3 reads CASSPTVTYEQYF. The DNA of the CDR3 is TGTGCCAGCAGCCCCACAGTAACCTACGAGCAGTACTTC. The chain has TRBV25-1 and TRBJ2-7, with D unclear. Deletions cut 6 bases from V and 2 bases from J, with 11 bases between. Germline values: CDR1 MGHDK, CDR2 SYGVNS. There are 13 residues in the CDR3.

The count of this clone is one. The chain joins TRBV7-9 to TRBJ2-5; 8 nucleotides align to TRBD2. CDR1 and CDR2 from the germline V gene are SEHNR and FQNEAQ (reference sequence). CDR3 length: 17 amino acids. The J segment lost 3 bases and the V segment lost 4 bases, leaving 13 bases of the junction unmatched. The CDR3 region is CASSSYLGGAGKETQYF. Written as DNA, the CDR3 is TGTGCCAGCAGCTCTTACCTCGGGGGGGCAGGGAAAGAGACCCAGTACTTC.

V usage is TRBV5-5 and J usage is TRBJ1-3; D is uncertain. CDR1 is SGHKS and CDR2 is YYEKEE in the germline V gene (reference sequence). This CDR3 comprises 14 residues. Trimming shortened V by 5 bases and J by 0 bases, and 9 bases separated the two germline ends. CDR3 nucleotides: TGTGCCAGCAGACCCGGGTTCTCTGGAAACACCATATATTTT. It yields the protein CASRPGFSGNTIYF.